This is a list of T cell receptor beta chains from one sample in a study of radiotherapy plus CTLA-4 blockade in lung cancer. Measured with immunoSEQ multiplex PCR; TCRdb has only the in-frame clones, and not every one. The top ten hold 3.5% to 4.5% of the sample, which has roughly 80,000 clones, about 78% seen once. The material sequenced was peripheral blood, taken from a patient treated with radiotherapy plus ipilimumab. The receptors derive from a human donor with non-small cell lung cancer who had a partial response to radiotherapy plus ipilimumab. Some clones in this sample may be carry-over from other donors' samples. The CDR3 runs from the conserved cysteine through the conserved F or W. The D gene is left open where the match is weak. Expanded clones get a size class; other rows say once, few or many, or leave the size out.

>TRBD1|TRBV10-1|TRBJ2-7|NA
TGCGCCAGCAGTCCCGGACAGGGGGCGAGATACGAGCAGTACTTC
CASSPGQGARYEQYF
>NA|TRBV5-1|TRBJ2-7|NA
TGCGCCAGCAGCTTACAGGGGACTTTCTACGAGCAGTACTTC
CASSLQGTFYEQYF
>TRBD2|TRBV13|TRBJ2-1|few
TGTGCCAGCAGCGACCGGACTAGCGGGAGCTCCTACAATGAGCAGTTCTTC
CASSDRTSGSSYNEQFF
>NA|TRBV4-2|TRBJ2-3|NA
TGTGCCAGCAGCGACCCCTCGGGGGACCGCACGCAGTATTTT
CASSDPSGDRTQYF
>TRBD1|TRBV7-3|TRBJ2-7|NA
TGTGCCAGCAGCTGGGGACAGTATTACGAGCAGTACTTC
CASSWGQYYEQYF
>TRBD2|TRBV5-1|TRBJ2-3|NA
TGCGCCAGCAGCTCCCGACTAGCGGGGTTGAACACAGATACGCAGTATTTT
CASSSRLAGLNTDTQYF
>TRBD2|TRBV5-1|TRBJ2-1|few
TGCGCCAGCAGCCAGGGACTAGCGGGGTACAATGAGCAGTTCTTC
CASSQGLAGYNEQFF
>TRBD1|TRBV4-3|TRBJ1-1|NA
TGCGCCAGCAGCCAGGAAACACAGGGGGGAACTGAAGCTTTCTTT
CASSQETQGGTEAFF
>NA|TRBV2|TRBJ1-1|NA
TGTGCCAGCAGATCACAGAGCATGAACACTGAAGCTTTCTTT
CASRSQSMNTEAFF
>NA|TRBV6-1|TRBJ1-5|NA
TGTGCCAGCAGTGAAGGGCGGGATCAGCCCCAGCATTTT
CASSEGRDQPQHF
>NA|TRBV28|TRBJ1-1|few
TGTGCCAGCATAGAGACAGCCTTGAACACTGAAGCTTTCTTT
CASIETALNTEAFF
>TRBD1|TRBV9|TRBJ1-6|medium-sized
TGTGCCAGCAGCGTAGAGGGGGCAAATTCACCCCTCCACTTT
CASSVEGANSPLHF
>NA|TRBV4-3|TRBJ1-5|NA
TGCGCCAGCAGCCAAGATTATGACGGAGGGGTCCAGCATTTT
CASSQDYDGGVQHF
>TRBD2|TRBV7-3|TRBJ2-1|NA
TGTGCCAGCAGCCGCCGACTAGCGGGGTTAGATGAGCAGTTCTTC
CASSRRLAGLDEQFF
>NA|TRBV7-9|TRBJ2-7|few
TGTGCCAGCAGCTTATTAGGCGAGGCGGCTTTTTTATACGAGCAGTACTTC
CASSLLGEAAFLYEQYF
>NA|TRBV7-2|TRBJ2-3|NA
TGTGCCAGCAGCCCGCAGGGGGGACTAGATACGCAGTATTTT
CASSPQGGLDTQYF